The clone carrying this T cell receptor (beta chain) is classed as medium-sized. The V end lost 5 bases, the J end lost 0 bases, and 14 bases lay between the germline ends. The CDR3 length is 16 residues. The germline CDR1 and CDR2 sequences are MNHNY and SVGAGI (reference sequence). The data stem from a study of T cell changes during pregnancy in multiple sclerosis. The protocol was immunoSEQ multiplex PCR, while the TCRdb copy is restricted to in-frame clones and leaves out a portion. Here the sample spans roughly 12,000 clones, 84% being singletons. This specimen was CD8+ T cells from peripheral blood mononuclear cells, taken after pregnancy. The clonotype was recovered from a female donor in good health, enrolled as a control in a pregnancy study. J is TRBJ1-3 and V is TRBV6-6; perhaps TRBD1 as D (6 bases). The CDR3 sequence: CASSPYRDSSGNTIYF. CDR3 DNA: TGTGCCAGCAGTCCCTACAGGGATAGCTCTGGAAACACCATATATTTT.